Shown below are 15 T cell receptor beta chains from a single sample sequenced in a study of T-cell reconstitution after alpha-beta-depleted transplantation in children. Using unique molecular identifiers, the investigators prepared the TCRbeta library. Via MiXCR, TCRdb re-called the PCR reads, giving one row per CDR3 protein. Altogether hundreds of thousands of distinct CDR3 sequences are present, approximately 13% being singletons, with the ten largest covering about 2%. This specimen consisted of PBMCs, mostly from graft donor cells, obtained 360 days after TCRalphabeta/CD19-depleted stem cell transplant. Source of these receptors: a male patient aged 5 to 17 who had a stem cell transplant for acute myeloid leukemia, so the T cells may come from the graft donor.

The rearrangement joins TRBV28 to TRBJ2-7; no reliable D call. V was shortened by 3 bases and J by 0 bases, with 6 bases between the two germline ends. This CDR3 contains 13 residues. Germline V lookup: CDR1 MDHEN, CDR2 SYDVKM. For the CDR3, the DNA is TGTGCCAGCAGTTTCTCCTACTCCTACGAGCAGTACTTC. It translates to CASSFSYSYEQYF. The variable domain in full, completed from reference TRBV28 and TRBJ2-7, reads DVKVTQSSRYLVKRTGEKVFLECVQDMDHENMFWYRQDPGLGLRLIYFSYDVKMKEKGDIPEGYSVSREKKERFSLILESASTNQTSMYLCASSFSYSYEQYFGPGTRLTVT.

This clonotype was observed a few times. V is TRBV20-1 and J is TRBJ2-7; TRBD1 matches at 7 bases. V lost 6 bases to trimming and J lost 2 bases; unmatched junction nucleotides: 13. CDR3 size: 15 residues. Looked up from germline, CDR1 is DFQATT and CDR2 is SNEGSKA (reference sequence). Here the CDR3 DNA reads TGCAGTGCCGTATTCACAGGGGAGATCGCCTACGAGCAGTACTTC. This translates into CSAVFTGEIAYEQYF.

This clonotype was seen ten or more times. The V and J genes are TRBV11-2 and TRBJ2-1; 9 nucleotides line up with TRBD2. CDR1 and CDR2 (germline): SGHAT, FQNNGV. CDR3 length: 12 residues. V lost 5 bases to trimming and J lost 10 bases; unmatched junction nucleotides: 3. CDR3 sequence (DNA): TGTGCCAGCAGCCCTGGGACTAGCGAGCAGTTCTTC. Translation gives CASSPGTSEQFF.

The rearrangement joins TRBV5-6 to TRBJ2-2, with D possibly called TRBD1 or TRBD2 (5 bases each). Per the germline V gene, CDR1 is SGHDT and CDR2 is YYEEEE. The CDR3 has 15 amino acids. The ends were cut back, 9 bases at V and 0 bases at J, with 15 bases in the middle. CDR3 in DNA: TGTGCCACCACGGACCGGGGCCCGAACACCGGGGAGCTGTTTTTT. It translates to CATTDRGPNTGELFF.

This clonotype was detected ten times or more. V usage is TRBV5-6 and J usage is TRBJ2-3; D is perhaps TRBD1 (5 bases). Trimming took 4 bases from V and 2 from J, leaving 17 bases between them. Germline V CDR1 and CDR2: SGHDT, YYEEEE. This CDR3 region has 16 residues. CDR3 sequence reads: CASSLPRQTSTDTQYF. The DNA of the CDR3 is TGTGCCAGCAGCCTCCCCCGACAGACGTCCACAGATACGCAGTATTTT.

This clonotype was seen many times. This chain links TRBV13 with TRBJ2-7; 9 nucleotides align to TRBD2. Germline trimming cut 5 bases from V and 3 bases from J; bases unmatched to any gene: 5. The CDR3 consists of 14 residues. Looked up from germline, CDR1 is PRHDT and CDR2 is FYEKMQ (reference sequence). The CDR3 sequence is CASSTLAGSYEQYF. The CDR3 DNA sequence: TGTGCCAGCAGCACCCTAGCGGGAAGCTACGAGCAGTACTTC.

In this sample, this clonotype turned up a few times. The rearrangement links TRBV5-1 to TRBJ2-1, with D perhaps matching TRBD2 (7 bases). The V end lost 1 base, the J end lost 12 bases, and 11 bases lay between the germline ends. Germline CDR1 reads SGHRS; CDR2 reads YFSETQ. CDR3 length: 12 amino acids. The CDR3 sequence: CASSLKGGSQFF. The CDR3 region has the DNA TGCGCCAGCAGCTTGAAGGGGGGGTCGCAGTTCTTC.

V is TRBV5-1 and J is TRBJ2-5; 14 bases match TRBD2. Germline lookup yields CDR1 SGHRS and CDR2 YFSETQ. The CDR3 extends over 18 amino acids. The J segment lost 5 bases and the V segment lost 0 bases, leaving 9 bases of the junction unmatched. DNA for the CDR3: TGCGCCAGCAGCTTGGCCCCGACTAGCGGGAGGGCCGGGGAGACCCAGTACTTC. Protein product: CASSLAPTSGRAGETQYF.

This clonotype was seen at least ten times. This chain uses TRBV28 with TRBJ1-5; D perhaps matches TRBD1 (5 bases). The CDR3 has 16 amino acids. CDR1 and CDR2 (germline): MDHEN, SYDVKM. Between the trimmed V and J ends, which lost 3 bases and 4 bases, there was a span of 16 bases. The CDR3 protein is CASSLRKGFVNQPQHF. The CDR3 coding sequence is TGTGCCAGCAGTTTGAGGAAGGGGTTCGTTAATCAGCCCCAGCATTTT.

There are a few counts of this clonotype. The genes are TRBV27 and TRBJ1-1; no reliable D call. The CDR3 has 13 residues. Trimming stripped 4 bases from V and 8 bases from J, with 14 bases between. Germline V gives CDR1 MNHEY, CDR2 SMNVEV (reference sequence). This CDR3 reads CASSSAGRQEAFF. The CDR3 region has the DNA TGTGCCAGCAGTTCAGCTGGACGGCAAGAAGCTTTCTTT.

This clonotype showed up many times. The rearrangement uses TRBV12-3 or TRBV12-4 and TRBJ2-1; 9 bases are shared with TRBD1. The V segment lost 8 bases and the J segment 4 bases; nucleotides outside the gene matches: 9. The CDR3 has 15 amino acids. The CDR3 reads CASAPDRGLYNEQFF. CDR3 sequence (DNA): TGTGCCAGCGCTCCGGACAGGGGACTATACAATGAGCAGTTCTTC.

This clonotype has only one observation. This chain uses TRBV20-1 with TRBJ1-5; D ambiguous. The CDR3 runs 18 residues. V lost 5 bases to trimming and J lost 0 bases, with 23 bases between them. Germline V lookup: CDR1 DFQATT, CDR2 SNEGSKA (reference sequence). For the CDR3, the DNA is TGCAGTGCTTCGTCCCTTCTGAGTAGGACTTATAGCAATCAGCCCCAGCATTTT. This codes for CSASSLLSRTYSNQPQHF.

This chain joins TRBV28 and TRBJ1-1; D is undetermined. Germline V lookup: CDR1 MDHEN, CDR2 SYDVKM. Trimming took 8 bases from V and 1 from J, leaving 11 bases between them. The CDR3 sequence is 13 residues long. The CDR3 DNA sequence: TGTGCCAGCTCCAAGGCCGGGAACACTGAAGCTTTCTTT. Translation: CASSKAGNTEAFF.

J is TRBJ2-6 and V is TRBV3-1; no definite D call. The CDR3 has 15 amino acids. Germline CDR1 and CDR2: LGHDT and YNNKEL (reference sequence). Trimming pared 9 bases from V and 4 bases from J, leaving 16 bases between. In nucleotides, the CDR3 is TGTGCCAGTAACCCGTCGGCCTCAGGGGCCAACGTCCTGACTTTC. Protein product: CASNPSASGANVLTF.

In this sample, this clonotype turned up a few times. The J gene is TRBJ2-2, the V gene TRBV15; the D gene is possibly TRBD2 (6 bases). This CDR3 spans 15 amino acids. The V gene lost 0 bases and the J gene lost 5 bases, with 10 bases spanning the gap. Germline loops: CDR1 LNHNV, CDR2 YYDKDF (reference sequence). CDR3 in DNA: TGTGCCACCAGCAGAGAGGGCGGGGCGACCGGGGAGCTGTTTTTT. This gives the protein CATSREGGATGELFF.